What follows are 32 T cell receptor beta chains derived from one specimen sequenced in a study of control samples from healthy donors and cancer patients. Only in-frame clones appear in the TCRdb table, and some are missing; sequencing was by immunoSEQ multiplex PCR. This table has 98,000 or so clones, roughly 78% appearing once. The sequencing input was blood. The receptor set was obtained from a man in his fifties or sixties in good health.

The CDR3 protein is CASSSWTGGNEQFF. The CDR3 coding sequence is TGTGCCAGCAGCTCCTGGACAGGCGGGAATGAGCAGTTCTTC. The chain carries TRBV7-9 and TRBJ2-1, with 7 bases that match TRBD1. Germline trimming cut 4 bases from V and 7 bases from J; bases unmatched to any gene: 7. CDR3 size: 14 residues. Germline CDR1 is SEHNR and CDR2 is FQNEAQ (reference sequence).

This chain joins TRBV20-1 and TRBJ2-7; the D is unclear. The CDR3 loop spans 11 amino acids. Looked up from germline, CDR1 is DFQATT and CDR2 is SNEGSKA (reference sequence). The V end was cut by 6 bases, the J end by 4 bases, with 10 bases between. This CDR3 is CSALELYEQYF. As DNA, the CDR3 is TGCAGTGCCCTGGAGCTTTACGAGCAGTACTTC.

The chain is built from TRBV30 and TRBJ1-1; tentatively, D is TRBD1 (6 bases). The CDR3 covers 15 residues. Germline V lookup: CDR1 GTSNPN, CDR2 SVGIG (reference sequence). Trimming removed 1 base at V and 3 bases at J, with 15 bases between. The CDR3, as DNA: TGTGCCTGGAGTGCCTACACAGGGACGGACACTGAAGCTTTCTTT. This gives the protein CAWSAYTGTDTEAFF.

The DNA for the CDR3 is TGTGCCTGGAGTGTACTTGGGACCAGCAATCAGCCCCAGCATTTT. Protein product: CAWSVLGTSNQPQHF. The gene calls are TRBV30 and TRBJ1-5, with D tentatively TRBD1 (5 bases). The CDR3 runs 15 residues. With 0 bases removed from V and 1 base from J, the gap between germline ends came to 10 bases. CDR1 and CDR2 from the germline V gene are GTSNPN and SVGIG (reference sequence).

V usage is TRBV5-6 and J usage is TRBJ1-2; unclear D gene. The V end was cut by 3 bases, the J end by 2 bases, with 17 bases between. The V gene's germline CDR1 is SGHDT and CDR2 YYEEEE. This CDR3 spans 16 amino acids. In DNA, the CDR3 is TGTGCCAGCAGCTCCGGCTGGGAATCCCAAAACTATGGCTACACCTTC. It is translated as CASSSGWESQNYGYTF.

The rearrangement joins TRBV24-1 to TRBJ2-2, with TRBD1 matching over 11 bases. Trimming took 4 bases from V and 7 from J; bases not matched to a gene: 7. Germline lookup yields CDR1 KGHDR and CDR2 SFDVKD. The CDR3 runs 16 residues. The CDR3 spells CATSDSGQGDVGELFF. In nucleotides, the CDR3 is TGTGCCACCAGTGACTCGGGACAGGGGGACGTCGGGGAGCTGTTTTTT.

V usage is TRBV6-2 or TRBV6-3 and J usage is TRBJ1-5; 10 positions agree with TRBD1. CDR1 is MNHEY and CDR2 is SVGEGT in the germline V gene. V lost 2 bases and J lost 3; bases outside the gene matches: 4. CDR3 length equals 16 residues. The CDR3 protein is CASSYATGGFNQPQHF. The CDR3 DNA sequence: TGTGCCAGCAGTTACGCGACAGGGGGCTTCAATCAGCCCCAGCATTTT.

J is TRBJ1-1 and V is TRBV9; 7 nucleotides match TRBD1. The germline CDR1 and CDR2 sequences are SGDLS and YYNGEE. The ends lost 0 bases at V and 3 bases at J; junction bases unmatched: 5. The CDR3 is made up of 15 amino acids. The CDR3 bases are TGTGCCAGCAGCGTAGACAGGGGAGCGTACACTGAAGCTTTCTTT. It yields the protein CASSVDRGAYTEAFF. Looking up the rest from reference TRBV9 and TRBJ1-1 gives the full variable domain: DSGVTQTPKHLITATGQRVTLRCSPRSGDLSVYWYQQSLDQGLQFLIQYYNGEERAKGNILERFSAQQFPDLHSELNLSSLELGDSALYFCASSVDRGAYTEAFFGQGTRLTVV.

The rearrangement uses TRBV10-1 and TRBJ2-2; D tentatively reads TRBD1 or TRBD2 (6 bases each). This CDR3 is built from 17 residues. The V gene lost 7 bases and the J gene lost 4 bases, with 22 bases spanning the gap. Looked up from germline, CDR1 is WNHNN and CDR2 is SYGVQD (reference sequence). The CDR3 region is CASTPRTVPAGTGELFF. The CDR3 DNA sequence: TGCGCCAGCACCCCACGGACAGTCCCAGCGGGCACCGGGGAGCTGTTTTTT.

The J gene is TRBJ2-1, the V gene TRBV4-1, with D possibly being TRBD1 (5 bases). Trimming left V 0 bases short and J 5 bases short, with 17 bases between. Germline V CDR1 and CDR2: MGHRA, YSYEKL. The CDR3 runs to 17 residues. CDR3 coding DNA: TGCGCCAGCAGCCAAGATATCCCAGGGTCAACCCACAATGAGCAGTTCTTC. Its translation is CASSQDIPGSTHNEQFF.

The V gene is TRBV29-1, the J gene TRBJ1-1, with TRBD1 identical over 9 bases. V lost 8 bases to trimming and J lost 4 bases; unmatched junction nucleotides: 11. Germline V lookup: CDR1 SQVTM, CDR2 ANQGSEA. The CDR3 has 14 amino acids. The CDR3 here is CSITGGGLSTEAFF. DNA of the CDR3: TGCAGCATAACAGGGGGCGGTTTATCCACTGAAGCTTTCTTT.

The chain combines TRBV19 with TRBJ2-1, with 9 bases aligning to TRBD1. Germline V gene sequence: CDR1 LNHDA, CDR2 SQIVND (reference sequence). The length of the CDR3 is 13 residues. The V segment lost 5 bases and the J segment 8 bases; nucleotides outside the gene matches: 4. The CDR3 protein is CASSLQGADEQFF. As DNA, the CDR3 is TGTGCCAGTAGTTTACAGGGGGCGGATGAGCAGTTCTTC.

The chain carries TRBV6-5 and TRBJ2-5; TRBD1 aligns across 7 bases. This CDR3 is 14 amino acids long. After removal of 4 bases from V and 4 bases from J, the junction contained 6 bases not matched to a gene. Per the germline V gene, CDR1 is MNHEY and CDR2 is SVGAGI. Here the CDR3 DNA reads TGTGCCAGCAGTTCTACAGGGGTCCGAGAGACCCAGTACTTC. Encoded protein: CASSSTGVRETQYF.

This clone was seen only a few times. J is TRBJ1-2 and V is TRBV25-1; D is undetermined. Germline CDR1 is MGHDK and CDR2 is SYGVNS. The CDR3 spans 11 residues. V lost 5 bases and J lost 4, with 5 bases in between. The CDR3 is CASSNAYGYTF. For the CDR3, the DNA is TGTGCCAGCAGTAACGCCTATGGCTACACCTTC.

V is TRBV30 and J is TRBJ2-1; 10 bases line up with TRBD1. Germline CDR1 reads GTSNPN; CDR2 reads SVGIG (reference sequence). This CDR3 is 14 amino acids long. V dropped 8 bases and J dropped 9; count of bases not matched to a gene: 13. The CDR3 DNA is TGTGCCGGGGCCTCAGGACAGGGGGATGGTGAGCAGTTCTTC. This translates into CAGASGQGDGEQFF.

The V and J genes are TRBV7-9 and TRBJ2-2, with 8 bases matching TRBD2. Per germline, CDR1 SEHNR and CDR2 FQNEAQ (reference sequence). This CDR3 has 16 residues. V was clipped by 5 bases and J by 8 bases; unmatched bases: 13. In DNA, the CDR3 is TGTGCCAGCAGCCCTACTCCAAGCGGGAGTCCGGGGGAGCTGTTTTTT. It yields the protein CASSPTPSGSPGELFF.

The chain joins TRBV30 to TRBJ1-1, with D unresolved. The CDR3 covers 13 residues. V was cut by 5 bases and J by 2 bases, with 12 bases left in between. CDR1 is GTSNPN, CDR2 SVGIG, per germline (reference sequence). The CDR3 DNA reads TGTGCCTGGTTCTTACGGAGCAACACTGAAGCTTTCTTT. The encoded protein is CAWFLRSNTEAFF.

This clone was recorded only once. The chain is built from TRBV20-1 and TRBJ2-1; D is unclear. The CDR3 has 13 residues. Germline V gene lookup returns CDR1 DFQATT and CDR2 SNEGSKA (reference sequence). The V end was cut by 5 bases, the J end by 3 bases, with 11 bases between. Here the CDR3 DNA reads TGCAGTGCTGGTGGGCCCCTCTACAATGAGCAGTTCTTC. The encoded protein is CSAGGPLYNEQFF.

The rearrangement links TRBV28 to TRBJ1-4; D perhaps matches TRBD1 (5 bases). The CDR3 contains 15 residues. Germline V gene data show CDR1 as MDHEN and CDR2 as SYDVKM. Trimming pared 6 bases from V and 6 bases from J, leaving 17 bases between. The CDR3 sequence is CASRKFRVGDEKLFF. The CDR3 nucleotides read TGTGCCAGCAGAAAATTCAGGGTAGGGGATGAAAAACTGTTTTTT. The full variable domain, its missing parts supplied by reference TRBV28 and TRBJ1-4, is DVKVTQSSRYLVKRTGEKVFLECVQDMDHENMFWYRQDPGLGLRLIYFSYDVKMKEKGDIPEGYSVSREKKERFSLILESASTNQTSMYLCASRKFRVGDEKLFFGSGTQLSVL.

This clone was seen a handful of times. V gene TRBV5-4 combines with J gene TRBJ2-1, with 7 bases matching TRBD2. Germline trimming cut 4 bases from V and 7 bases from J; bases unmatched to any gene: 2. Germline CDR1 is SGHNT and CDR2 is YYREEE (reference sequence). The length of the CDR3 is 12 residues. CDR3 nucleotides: TGTGCCAGCAGCGTGCGGGAGAATGAGCAGTTCTTC. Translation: CASSVRENEQFF. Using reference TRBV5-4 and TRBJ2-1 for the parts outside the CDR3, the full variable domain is ETGVTQSPTHLIKTRGQQVTLRCSSQSGHNTVSWYQQALGQGPQFIFQYYREEENGRGNFPPRFSGLQFPNYSSELNVNALELDDSALYLCASSVRENEQFFGPGTRLTVL.

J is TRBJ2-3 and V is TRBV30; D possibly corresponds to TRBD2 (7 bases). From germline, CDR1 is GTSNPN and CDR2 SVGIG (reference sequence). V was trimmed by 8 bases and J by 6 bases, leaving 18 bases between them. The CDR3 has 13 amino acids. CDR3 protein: CAGEGGGPDTQYF. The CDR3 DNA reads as TGTGCCGGGGAAGGGGGGGGGCCGGATACGCAGTATTTT.

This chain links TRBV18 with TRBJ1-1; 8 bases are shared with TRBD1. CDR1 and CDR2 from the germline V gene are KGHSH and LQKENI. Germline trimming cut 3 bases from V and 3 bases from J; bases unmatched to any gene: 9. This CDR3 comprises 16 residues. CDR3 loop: CASSPLFVQGDTEAFF. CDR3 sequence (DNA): TGTGCCAGCTCACCTCTTTTCGTACAGGGGGACACTGAAGCTTTCTTT.

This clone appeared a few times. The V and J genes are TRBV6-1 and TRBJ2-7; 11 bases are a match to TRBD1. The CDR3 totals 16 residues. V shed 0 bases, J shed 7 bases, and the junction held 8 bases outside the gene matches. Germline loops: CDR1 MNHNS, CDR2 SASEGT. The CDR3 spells CASSEAAGTGGLEQYF. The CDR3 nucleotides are TGTGCCAGCAGTGAAGCGGCCGGGACAGGGGGTTTGGAGCAGTACTTC.

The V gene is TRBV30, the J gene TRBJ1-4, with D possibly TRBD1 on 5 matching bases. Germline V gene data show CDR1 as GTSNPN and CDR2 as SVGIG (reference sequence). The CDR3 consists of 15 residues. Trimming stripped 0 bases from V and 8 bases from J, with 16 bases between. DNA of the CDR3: TGTGCCTGGAGTGTACGCGGCAGGGAGGGGGAAAAACTGTTTTTT. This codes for CAWSVRGREGEKLFF. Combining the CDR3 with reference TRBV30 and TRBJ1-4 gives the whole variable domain SQTIHQWPATLVQPVGSPLSLECTVEGTSNPNLYWYRQAAGRGLQLLFYSVGIGQISSEVPQNLSASRPQDRQFILSSKKLLLSDSGFYLCAWSVRGREGEKLFFGSGTQLSVL.

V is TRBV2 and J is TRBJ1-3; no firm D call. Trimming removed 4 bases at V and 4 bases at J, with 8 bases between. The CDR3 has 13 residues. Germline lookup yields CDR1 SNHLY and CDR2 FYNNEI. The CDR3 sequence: CASSVLSGNTIYF. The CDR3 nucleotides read TGTGCCAGCAGTGTGTTGTCGGGAAACACCATATATTTT.

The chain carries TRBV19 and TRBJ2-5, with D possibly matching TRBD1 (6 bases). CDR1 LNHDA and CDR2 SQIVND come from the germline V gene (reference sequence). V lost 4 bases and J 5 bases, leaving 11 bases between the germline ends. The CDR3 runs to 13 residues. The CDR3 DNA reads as TGTGCCAGTAGTAAGACAGGCCGGGAGACCCAGTACTTC. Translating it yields CASSKTGRETQYF.

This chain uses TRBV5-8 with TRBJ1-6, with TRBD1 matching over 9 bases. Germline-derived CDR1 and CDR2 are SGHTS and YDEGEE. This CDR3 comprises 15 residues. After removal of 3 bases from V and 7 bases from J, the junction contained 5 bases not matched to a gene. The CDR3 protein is CASSWTGVLNSPLHF. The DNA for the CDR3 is TGTGCCAGCAGCTGGACAGGGGTCTTAAATTCACCCCTCCACTTT.

The CDR3 nucleotides are TGCGCCAGCAGCCAAGGGAGCTCCTACGAGCAGTACTTC. Encoded protein: CASSQGSSYEQYF. J is TRBJ2-7 and V is TRBV4-1; no clear D gene. With 1 base removed from V and 0 bases from J, the gap between germline ends came to 4 bases. This CDR3 region has 13 residues. Germline-derived CDR1 and CDR2 are MGHRA and YSYEKL.

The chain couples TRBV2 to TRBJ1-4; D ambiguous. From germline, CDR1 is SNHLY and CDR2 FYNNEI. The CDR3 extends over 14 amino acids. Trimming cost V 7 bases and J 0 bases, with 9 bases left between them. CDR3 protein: CASIRLATNEKLFF. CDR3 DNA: TGTGCCAGCATTCGGCTCGCAACTAATGAAAAACTGTTTTTT.

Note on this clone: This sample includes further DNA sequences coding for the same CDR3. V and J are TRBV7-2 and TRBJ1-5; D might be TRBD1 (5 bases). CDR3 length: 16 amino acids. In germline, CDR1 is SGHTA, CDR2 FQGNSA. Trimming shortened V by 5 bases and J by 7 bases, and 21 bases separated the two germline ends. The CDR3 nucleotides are TGTGCCAGCAGCCCCCGGGCAGGGTGGGAGGTGCAGCCCCAGCATTTT. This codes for CASSPRAGWEVQPQHF.

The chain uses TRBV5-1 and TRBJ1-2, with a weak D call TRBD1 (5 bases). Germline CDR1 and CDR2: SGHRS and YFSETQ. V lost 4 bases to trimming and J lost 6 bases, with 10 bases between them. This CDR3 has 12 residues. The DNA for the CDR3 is TGCGCCAGCAGCAAGACAGCGGATGGCTACACCTTC. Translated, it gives CASSKTADGYTF.

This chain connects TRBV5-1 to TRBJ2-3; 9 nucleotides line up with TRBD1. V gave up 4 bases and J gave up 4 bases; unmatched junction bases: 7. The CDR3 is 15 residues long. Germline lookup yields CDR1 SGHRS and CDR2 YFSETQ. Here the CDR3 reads CASSGGTGSPDTQYF. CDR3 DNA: TGCGCCAGCAGCGGCGGGACAGGGAGTCCAGATACGCAGTATTTT.